This TCR beta chain was sequenced during a study of blood T cell repertoires in COVID-19. Study summary: There were acute and convalescent COVID-19 samples, and they came from the United States, Italy and Spain. Sources were T cells, B-cell-depleted T cells, or PBMCs; the material itself was cDNA or gDNA.

The authors' processing: Amplified reference gene primers provided the basis for estimating nucleated cell counts. Assay used: immunoSEQ multiplex PCR; TCRdb lists only in-frame clones, some missing. Clone size and V and J calls were adopted from that table, with D and trimming inferred from the DNA. The profile shows fewer than 200,000 clones, more than 70% of them singletons. With V trimmed by 7 bases and J by 1 base, 9 bases remained unmatched. The CDR3 consists of 15 residues. Germline-derived CDR1 and CDR2 are PRHDT and FYEKMQ (reference sequence). Sequencing was done on a sample of peripheral blood. This sequence originates from a man aged 35 to 55 with active or convalescent COVID-19. V and J are TRBV13 and TRBJ2-7; 8 bases fit TRBD1. DNA of the CDR3: TGTGCCAGCACCCAGGGGGCTGAGATTTCCTACGAGCAGTACTTC. This translates into CASTQGAEISYEQYF.